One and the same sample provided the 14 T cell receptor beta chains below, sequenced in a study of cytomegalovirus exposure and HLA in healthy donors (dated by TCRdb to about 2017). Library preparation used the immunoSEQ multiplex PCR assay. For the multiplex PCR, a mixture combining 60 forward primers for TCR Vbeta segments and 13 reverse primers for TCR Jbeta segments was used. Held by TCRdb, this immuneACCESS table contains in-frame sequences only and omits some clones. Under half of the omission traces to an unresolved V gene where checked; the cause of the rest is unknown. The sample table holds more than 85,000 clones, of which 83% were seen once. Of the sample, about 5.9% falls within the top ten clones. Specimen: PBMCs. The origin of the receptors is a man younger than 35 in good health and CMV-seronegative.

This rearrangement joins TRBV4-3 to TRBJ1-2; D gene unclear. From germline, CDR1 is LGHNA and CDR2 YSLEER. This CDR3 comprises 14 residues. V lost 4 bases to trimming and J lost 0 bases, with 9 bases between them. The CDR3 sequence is CASSLTLSNYGYTF. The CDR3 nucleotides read TGCGCCAGCAGCCTTACTTTATCTAACTATGGCTACACCTTC.

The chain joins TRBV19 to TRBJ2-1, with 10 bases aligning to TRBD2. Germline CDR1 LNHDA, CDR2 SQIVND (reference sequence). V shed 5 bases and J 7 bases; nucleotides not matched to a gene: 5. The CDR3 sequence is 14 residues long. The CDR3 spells CASSVLAGVNEQFF. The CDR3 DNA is TGTGCCAGTAGTGTCCTAGCGGGAGTTAATGAGCAGTTCTTC.

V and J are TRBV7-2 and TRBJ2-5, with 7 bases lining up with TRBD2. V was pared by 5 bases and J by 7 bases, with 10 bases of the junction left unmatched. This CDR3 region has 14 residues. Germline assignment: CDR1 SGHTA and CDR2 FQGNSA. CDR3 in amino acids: CASSKVAPGGTQYF. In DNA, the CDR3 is TGTGCCAGCAGCAAAGTAGCACCGGGGGGGACCCAGTACTTC.

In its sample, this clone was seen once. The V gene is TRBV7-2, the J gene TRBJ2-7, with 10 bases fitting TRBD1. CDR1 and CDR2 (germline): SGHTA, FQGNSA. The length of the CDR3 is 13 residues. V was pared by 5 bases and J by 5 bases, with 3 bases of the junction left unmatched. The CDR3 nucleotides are TGTGCCAGCAGCCCCGGGACAGGGGACGAGCAGTACTTC. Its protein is CASSPGTGDEQYF. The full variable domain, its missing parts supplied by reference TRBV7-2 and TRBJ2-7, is GAGVSQSPSNKVTEKGKDVELRCDPISGHTALYWYRQSLGQGLEFLIYFQGNSAPDKSGLPSDRFSAERTGGSVSTLTIQRTQQEDSAVYLCASSPGTGDEQYFGPGTRLTVT.

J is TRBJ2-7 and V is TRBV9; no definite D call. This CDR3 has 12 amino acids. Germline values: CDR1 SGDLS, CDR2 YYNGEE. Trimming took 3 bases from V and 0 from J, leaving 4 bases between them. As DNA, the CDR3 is TGTGCCAGCAGCGCCAGCTCCTACGAGCAGTACTTC. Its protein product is CASSASSYEQYF.

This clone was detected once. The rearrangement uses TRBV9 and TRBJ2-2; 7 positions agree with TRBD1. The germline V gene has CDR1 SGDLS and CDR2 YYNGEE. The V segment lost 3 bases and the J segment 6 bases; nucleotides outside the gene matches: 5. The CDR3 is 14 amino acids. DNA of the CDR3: TGTGCCAGCAGCGACGGACAGGTTGCCGGGGAGCTGTTTTTT. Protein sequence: CASSDGQVAGELFF.

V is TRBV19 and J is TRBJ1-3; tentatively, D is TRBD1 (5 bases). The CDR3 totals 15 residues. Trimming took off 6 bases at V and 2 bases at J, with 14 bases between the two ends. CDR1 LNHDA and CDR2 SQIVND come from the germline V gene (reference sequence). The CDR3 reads CASSTLTETGNTIYF. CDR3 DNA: TGTGCCAGTAGCACTCTGACAGAAACTGGAAACACCATATATTTT.

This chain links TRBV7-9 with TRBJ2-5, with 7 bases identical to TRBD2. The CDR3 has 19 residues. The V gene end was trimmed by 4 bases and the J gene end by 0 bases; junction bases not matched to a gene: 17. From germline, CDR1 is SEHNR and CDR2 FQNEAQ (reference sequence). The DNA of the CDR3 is TGTGCCAGCAGCTCTAACCAACGAAGACTAGCCCCGTACCAAGAGACCCAGTACTTC. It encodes CASSSNQRRLAPYQETQYF.

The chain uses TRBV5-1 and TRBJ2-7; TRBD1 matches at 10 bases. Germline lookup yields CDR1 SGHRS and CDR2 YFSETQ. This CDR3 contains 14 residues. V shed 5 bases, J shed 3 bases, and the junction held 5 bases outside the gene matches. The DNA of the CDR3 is TGCGCCAGCAGTTCCGGGACAGGGGTCTACGAGCAGTACTTC. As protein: CASSSGTGVYEQYF.

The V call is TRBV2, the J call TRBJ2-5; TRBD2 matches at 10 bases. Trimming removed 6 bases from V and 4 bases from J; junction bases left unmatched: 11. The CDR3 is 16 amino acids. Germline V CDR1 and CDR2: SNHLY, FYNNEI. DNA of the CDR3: TGTGCCAGCAGACCTGTCCTAGCGGGAGAAAGAGAGACCCAGTACTTC. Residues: CASRPVLAGERETQYF.

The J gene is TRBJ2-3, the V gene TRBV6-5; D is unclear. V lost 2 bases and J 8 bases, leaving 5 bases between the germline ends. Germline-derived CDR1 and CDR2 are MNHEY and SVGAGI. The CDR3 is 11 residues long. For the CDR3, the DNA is TGTGCCAGCAGTTACCAGCGTACGCAGTATTTT. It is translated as CASSYQRTQYF.

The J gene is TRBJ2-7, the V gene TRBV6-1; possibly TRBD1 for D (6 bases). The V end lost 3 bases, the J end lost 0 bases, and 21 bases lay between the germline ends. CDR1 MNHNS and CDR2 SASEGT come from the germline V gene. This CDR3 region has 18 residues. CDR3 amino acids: CASSDLTTKQGSSYEQYF. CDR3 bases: TGTGCCAGCAGTGACTTGACGACGAAACAGGGATCCTCCTACGAGCAGTACTTC.

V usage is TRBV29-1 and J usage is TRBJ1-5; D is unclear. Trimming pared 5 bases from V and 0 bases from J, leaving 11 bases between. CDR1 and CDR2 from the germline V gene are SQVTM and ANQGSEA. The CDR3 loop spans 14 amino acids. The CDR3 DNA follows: TGCAGCGTTTTGTCCGGGTATAGCAATCAGCCCCAGCATTTT. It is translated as CSVLSGYSNQPQHF.

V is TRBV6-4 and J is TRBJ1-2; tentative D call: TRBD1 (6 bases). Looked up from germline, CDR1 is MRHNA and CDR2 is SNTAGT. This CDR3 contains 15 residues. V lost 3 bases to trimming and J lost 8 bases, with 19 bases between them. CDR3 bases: TGTGCCAGCAGTGAGTCAGGGGACGGTACTCAGGGCTACACCTTC. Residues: CASSESGDGTQGYTF.